Sequencing of this T cell receptor beta chain was carried out in a study of blood T cell repertoires in COVID-19. The CDR3 is 15 residues long. Germline V gives CDR1 MNHEY, CDR2 SVGEGT. V gave up 3 bases and J gave up 3 bases; unmatched junction bases: 8. Data came from immunoSEQ multiplex PCR; TCRdb stores just in-frame clones and leaves some out. The table lists approximately 200,000 clones, about 80% of them singletons, with 2% to 2.5% in the top ten. The V call is TRBV6-2 or TRBV6-3, the J call TRBJ2-7, with 7 bases fitting TRBD1. Material: peripheral blood. The origin of this receptor is a woman in her fifties or sixties with acute or convalescent COVID-19. CDR3 sequence reads: CASSYYEQGIYEQYF. The CDR3 DNA reads TGTGCCAGCAGTTATTACGAACAGGGGATCTACGAGCAGTACTTC.